The 6 T cell receptor beta chains reported below all come from one sample, sequenced in a study of T cell changes during pregnancy in multiple sclerosis. The table came from immunoSEQ multiplex PCR; TCRdb's copy has only in-frame clones and leaves some out. Altogether approximately 130,000 clones are present, 90% to 95% being singletons, with the ten largest covering approximately 6.2%. The sample was peripheral blood, taken before pregnancy. All receptors come from a female donor with multiple sclerosis, enrolled in a pregnancy study.

This chain links TRBV28 with TRBJ1-2; possibly TRBD1 for D (5 bases). CDR3 length: 13 residues. The ends were cut back, 4 bases at V and 8 bases at J, with 14 bases in the middle. Germline loops: CDR1 MDHEN, CDR2 SYDVKM. The CDR3 loop is CASSYDTAGGYTF. The CDR3 DNA is TGTGCCAGCAGTTATGACACCGCAGGGGGCTACACCTTC.

This chain uses TRBV27 with TRBJ1-1; 7 bases map to TRBD1. This CDR3 has 17 residues. Germline CDR1 and CDR2: MNHEY and SMNVEV (reference sequence). After removal of 3 bases from V and 4 bases from J, the junction contained 14 bases not matched to a gene. Here the CDR3 reads CASSFPGGIGLATEAFF. CDR3 DNA sequence: TGTGCCAGCAGTTTCCCAGGGGGGATAGGCTTAGCCACTGAAGCTTTCTTT.

J is TRBJ2-1 and V is TRBV19; possible D gene TRBD2, 5 bases. Germline CDR1 reads LNHDA; CDR2 reads SQIVND (reference sequence). V was clipped by 10 bases and J by 11 bases, with 15 bases between them. This CDR3 comprises 11 residues. The CDR3 bases are TGTGCCACCGCCGAGCGGAGTAAGCAGTTCTTC. Protein sequence: CATAERSKQFF.

V usage is TRBV7-9 and J usage is TRBJ1-1, with TRBD1 matching over 8 bases. CDR1 is SEHNR and CDR2 is FQNEAQ in the germline V gene (reference sequence). J gave up 5 bases and V 4 bases, and 6 bases lay outside the gene matches. There are 14 residues in the CDR3. CDR3 region: CASSYRGRGTEAFF. CDR3 DNA: TGTGCCAGCAGCTACAGGGGGAGGGGAACTGAAGCTTTCTTT. Looking up the rest from reference TRBV7-9 and TRBJ1-1 gives the full variable domain: DTGVSQNPRHKITKRGQNVTFRCDPISEHNRLYWYRQTLGQGPEFLTYFQNEAQLEKSRLLSDRFSAERPKGSFSTLEIQRTEQGDSAMYLCASSYRGRGTEAFFGQGTRLTVV.

With regard to this clone: The same CDR3 also results from other DNA sequences found in this sample. The V and J genes are TRBV2 and TRBJ2-4; a possible D gene is TRBD1 (5 bases). From germline, CDR1 is SNHLY and CDR2 FYNNEI. Trimming removed 8 bases at V and 8 bases at J, with 19 bases between. There are 14 residues in the CDR3. CDR3 DNA: TGTGCCAGCTCTACCCAGCAGGGCCCTGACATTCAGTACTTC. Protein product: CASSTQQGPDIQYF. Complete variable domain (other parts from reference TRBV2 and TRBJ2-4): EPEVTQTPSHQVTQMGQEVILRCVPISNHLYFYWYRQILGQKVEFLVSFYNNEISEKSEIFDDQFSVERPDGSNFTLKIRSTKLEDSAMYFCASSTQQGPDIQYFGAGTRLSVL.

As to this clone: One junction end does not reproduce the germline sequence, and a read error may be involved. This rearrangement joins TRBV6-5 to TRBJ1-4, with D uncertain. CDR3 length: 12 amino acids. Germline values: CDR1 MNHEY, CDR2 SVGAGI. CDR3 amino acids: CASSDSREKLFF. In DNA form, the CDR3 reads TGTGCCAGCAGTGACTCGCGGGAAAAACTGTTTTTT.